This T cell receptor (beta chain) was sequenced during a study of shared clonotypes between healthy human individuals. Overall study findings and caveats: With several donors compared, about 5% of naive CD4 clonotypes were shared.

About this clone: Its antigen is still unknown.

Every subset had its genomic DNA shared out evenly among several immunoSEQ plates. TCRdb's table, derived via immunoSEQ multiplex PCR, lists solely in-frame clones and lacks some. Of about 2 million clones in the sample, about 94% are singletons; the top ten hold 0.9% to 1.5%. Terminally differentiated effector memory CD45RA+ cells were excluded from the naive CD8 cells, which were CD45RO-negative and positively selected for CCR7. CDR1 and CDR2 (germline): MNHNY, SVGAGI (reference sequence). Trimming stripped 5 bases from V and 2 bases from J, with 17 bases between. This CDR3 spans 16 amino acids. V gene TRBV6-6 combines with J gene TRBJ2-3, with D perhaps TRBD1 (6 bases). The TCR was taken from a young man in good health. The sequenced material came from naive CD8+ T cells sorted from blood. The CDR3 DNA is TGTGCCAGCAGTCTACAGGGAACACACAACACAGATACGCAGTATTTT. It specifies CASSLQGTHNTDTQYF.